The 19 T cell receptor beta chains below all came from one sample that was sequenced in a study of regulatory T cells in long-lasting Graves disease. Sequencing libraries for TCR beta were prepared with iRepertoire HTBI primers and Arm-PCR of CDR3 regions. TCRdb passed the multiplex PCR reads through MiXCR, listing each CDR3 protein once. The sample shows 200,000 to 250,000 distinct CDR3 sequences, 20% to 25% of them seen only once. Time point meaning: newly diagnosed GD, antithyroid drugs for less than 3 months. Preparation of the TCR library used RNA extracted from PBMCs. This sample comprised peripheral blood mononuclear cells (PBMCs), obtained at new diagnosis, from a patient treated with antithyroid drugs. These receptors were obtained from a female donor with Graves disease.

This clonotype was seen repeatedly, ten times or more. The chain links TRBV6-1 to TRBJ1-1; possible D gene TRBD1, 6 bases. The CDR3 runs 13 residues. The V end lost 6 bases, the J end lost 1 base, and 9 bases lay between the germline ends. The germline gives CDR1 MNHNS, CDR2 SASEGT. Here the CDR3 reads CASSPTGNTEAFF. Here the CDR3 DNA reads TGTGCCAGCAGCCCGACAGGGAACACTGAAGCTTTCTTT.

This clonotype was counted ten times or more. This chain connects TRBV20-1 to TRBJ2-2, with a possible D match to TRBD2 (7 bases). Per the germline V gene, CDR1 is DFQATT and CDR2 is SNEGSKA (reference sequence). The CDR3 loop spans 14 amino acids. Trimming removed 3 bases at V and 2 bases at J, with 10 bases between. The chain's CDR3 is CSARGGGNTGELFF. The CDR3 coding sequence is TGCAGTGCTAGGGGGGGGGGCAACACCGGGGAGCTGTTTTTT.

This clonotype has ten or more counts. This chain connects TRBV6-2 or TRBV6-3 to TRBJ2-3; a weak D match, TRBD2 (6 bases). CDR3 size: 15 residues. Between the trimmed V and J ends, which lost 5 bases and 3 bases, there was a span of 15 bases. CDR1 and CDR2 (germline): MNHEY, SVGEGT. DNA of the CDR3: TGTGCCAGCAGTGAACGGGGGAAGTGGACAGATACGCAGTATTTT. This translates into CASSERGKWTDTQYF.

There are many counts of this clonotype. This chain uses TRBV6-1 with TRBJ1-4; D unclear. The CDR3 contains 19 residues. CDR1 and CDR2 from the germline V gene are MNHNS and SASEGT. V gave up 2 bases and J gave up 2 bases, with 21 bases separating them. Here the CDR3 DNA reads TGTGCCAGCAGTGAAAGGCCCTTATCGGATTCTTGGACTAATGAAAAACTGTTTTTT. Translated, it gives CASSERPLSDSWTNEKLFF.

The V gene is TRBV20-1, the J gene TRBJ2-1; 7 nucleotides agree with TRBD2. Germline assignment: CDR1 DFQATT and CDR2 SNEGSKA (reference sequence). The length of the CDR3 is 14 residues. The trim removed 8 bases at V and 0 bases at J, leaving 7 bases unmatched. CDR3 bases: TGCAGTTCACTTCTAGCGGCCTCCTACAATGAGCAGTTCTTC. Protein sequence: CSSLLAASYNEQFF.

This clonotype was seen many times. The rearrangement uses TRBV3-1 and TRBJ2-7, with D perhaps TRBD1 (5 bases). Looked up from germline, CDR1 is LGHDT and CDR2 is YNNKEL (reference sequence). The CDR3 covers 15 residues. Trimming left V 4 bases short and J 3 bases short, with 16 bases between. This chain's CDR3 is CASSPGQRGNYEQYF. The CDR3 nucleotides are TGTGCCAGCAGCCCAGGGCAAAGGGGCAACTACGAGCAGTACTTC.

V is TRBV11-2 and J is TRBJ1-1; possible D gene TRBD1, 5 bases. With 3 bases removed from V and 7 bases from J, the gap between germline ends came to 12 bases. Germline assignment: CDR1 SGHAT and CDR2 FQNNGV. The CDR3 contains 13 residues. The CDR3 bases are TGTGCCAGCAGCTTCGGGACGGTGGTTGAAGCTTTCTTT. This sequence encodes CASSFGTVVEAFF.

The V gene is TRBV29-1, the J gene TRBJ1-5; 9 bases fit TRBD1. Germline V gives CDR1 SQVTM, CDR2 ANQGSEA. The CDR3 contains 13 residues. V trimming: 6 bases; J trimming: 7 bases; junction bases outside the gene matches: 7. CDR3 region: CSVQTGGDQPQHF. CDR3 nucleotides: TGCAGCGTCCAGACAGGGGGTGACCAGCCCCAGCATTTT.

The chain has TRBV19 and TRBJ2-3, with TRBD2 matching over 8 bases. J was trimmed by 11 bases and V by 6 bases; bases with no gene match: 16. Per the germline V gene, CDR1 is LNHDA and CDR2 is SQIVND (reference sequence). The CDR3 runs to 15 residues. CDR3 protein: CASSPEGYGGEMQYF. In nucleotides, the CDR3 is TGTGCCAGTAGCCCTGAGGGGTACGGGGGGGAAATGCAGTATTTT.

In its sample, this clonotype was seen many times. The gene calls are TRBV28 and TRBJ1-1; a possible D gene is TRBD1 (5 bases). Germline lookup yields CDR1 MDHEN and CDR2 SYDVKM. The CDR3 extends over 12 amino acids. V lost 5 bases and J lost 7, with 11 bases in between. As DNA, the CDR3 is TGTGCCAGCAGTAAGCGACAGCTTGAAGCTTTCTTT. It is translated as CASSKRQLEAFF.

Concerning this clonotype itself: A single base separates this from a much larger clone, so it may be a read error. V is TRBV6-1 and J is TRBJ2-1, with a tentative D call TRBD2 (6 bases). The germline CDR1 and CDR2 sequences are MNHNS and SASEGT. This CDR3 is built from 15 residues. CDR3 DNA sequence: TGTGCCAGCAGTCGACGGGACTTATCGAGGGATGAGCAGTCCTTC. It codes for CASSRRDLSRDEQSF.

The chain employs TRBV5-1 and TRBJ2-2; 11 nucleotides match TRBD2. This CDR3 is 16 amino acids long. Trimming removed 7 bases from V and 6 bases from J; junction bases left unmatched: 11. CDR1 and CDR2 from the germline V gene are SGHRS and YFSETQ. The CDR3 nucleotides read TGCGCCAGCCGGCGTTTGACTAGCGGGGTGTCCGGGGAGCTGTTTTTT. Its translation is CASRRLTSGVSGELFF. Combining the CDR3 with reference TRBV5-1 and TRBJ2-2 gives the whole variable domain KAGVTQTPRYLIKTRGQQVTLSCSPISGHRSVSWYQQTPGQGLQFLFEYFSETQRNKGNFPGRFSGRQFSNSRSEMNVSTLELGDSALYLCASRRLTSGVSGELFFGEGSRLTVL.

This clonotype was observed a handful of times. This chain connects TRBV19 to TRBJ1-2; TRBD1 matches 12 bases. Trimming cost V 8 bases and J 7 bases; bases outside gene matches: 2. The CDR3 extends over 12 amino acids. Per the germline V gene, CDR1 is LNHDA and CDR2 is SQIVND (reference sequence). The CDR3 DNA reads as TGTGCCAGTGGGACAGGGGGCGGTGGCTACACCTTC. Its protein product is CASGTGGGGYTF. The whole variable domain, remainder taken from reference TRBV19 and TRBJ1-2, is DGGITQSPKYLFRKEGQNVTLSCEQNLNHDAMYWYRQDPGQGLRLIYYSQIVNDFQKGDIAEGYSVSREKKESFPLTVTSAQKNPTAFYLCASGTGGGGYTFGSGTRLTVV.

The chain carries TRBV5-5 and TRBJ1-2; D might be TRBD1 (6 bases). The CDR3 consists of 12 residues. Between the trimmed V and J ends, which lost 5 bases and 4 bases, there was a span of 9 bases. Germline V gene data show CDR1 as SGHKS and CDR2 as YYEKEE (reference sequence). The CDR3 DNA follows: TGTGCCAGCAGACAGGGAAGCTATGGCTACACCTTC. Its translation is CASRQGSYGYTF.

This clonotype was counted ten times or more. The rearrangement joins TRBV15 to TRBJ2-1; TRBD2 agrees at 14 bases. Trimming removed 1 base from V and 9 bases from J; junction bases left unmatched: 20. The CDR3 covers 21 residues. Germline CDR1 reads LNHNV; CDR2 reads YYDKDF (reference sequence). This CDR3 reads CATSRVYGFGLAGGIGSEQFF. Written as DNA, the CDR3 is TGTGCCACCAGCAGAGTTTATGGCTTTGGACTAGCGGGAGGCATTGGTAGTGAGCAGTTCTTC.

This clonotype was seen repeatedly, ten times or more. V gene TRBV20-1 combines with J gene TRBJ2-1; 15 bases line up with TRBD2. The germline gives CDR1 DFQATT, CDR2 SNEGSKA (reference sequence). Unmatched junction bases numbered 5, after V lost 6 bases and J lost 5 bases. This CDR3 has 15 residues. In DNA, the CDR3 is TGCAGTGCCCAAGGACTAGCGGGGGGGAACAATGAGCAGTTCTTC. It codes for CSAQGLAGGNNEQFF.

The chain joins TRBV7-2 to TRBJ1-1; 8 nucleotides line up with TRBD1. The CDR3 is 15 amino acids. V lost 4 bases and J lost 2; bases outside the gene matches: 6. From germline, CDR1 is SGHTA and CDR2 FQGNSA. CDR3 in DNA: TGTGCCAGCAGCTCATCAGGGGGCGGTAACACTGAAGCTTTCTTT. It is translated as CASSSSGGGNTEAFF.

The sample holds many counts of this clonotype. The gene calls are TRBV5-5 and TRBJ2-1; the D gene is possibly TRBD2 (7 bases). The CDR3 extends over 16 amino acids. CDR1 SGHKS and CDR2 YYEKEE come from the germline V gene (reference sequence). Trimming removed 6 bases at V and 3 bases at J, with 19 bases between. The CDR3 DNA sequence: TGTGCCAGCACCCCAGGGGCTAGCGGATACTACAATGAGCAGTTCTTC. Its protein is CASTPGASGYYNEQFF.

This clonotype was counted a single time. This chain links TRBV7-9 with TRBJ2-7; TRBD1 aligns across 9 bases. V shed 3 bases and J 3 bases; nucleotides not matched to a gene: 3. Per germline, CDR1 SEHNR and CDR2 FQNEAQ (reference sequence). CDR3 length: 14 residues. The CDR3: CASSLDRGLYEQYF. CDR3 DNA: TGTGCCAGCAGCTTGGACAGGGGACTCTACGAGCAGTACTTC.